This T cell receptor (beta chain) was documented in a study of T cell changes during pregnancy in multiple sclerosis (dated by TCRdb to the late 2010s). In terms of the full investigation: Changes in the T cell repertoire over the course of pregnancy were examined in this study in women with multiple sclerosis.

Library preparation was by the immunoSEQ multiplex PCR assay. TCRdb retrieved this table from immuneACCESS and kept in-frame rearrangements only. Not all clones are present; in checked studies, unresolved V genes account for under half, and no reason is known for the remainder. Within this sample are fewer than 65,000 clones, with 91% of them counted one time only. The top ten hold about 2.2% of the sample. A note on this clone: Its target antigen remains unknown. Qualities for individual bases were not recorded, and no much larger clone is one base off.

Taken from the germline V gene (reference sequence), the CDR1 and CDR2 loops are LNHDA and SQIVND. For this chain, trimming is 7 bases at the V end and 4 bases at the J end, and the number of junction bases without a gene match is 6. The CDR3 sequence holds 15 residues, the cysteine and phenylalanine included. The DNA shown is the 45-base CDR3, in frame from base 1. The source of this sequence is a female donor in good health, enrolled as a control in a pregnancy study. The sequences come from peripheral blood, collected in the third trimester of pregnancy. The chain was built from TRBV19 and TRBJ2-1; 11 central nucleotides agree with TRBD2. Here is the DNA: TGTGCCAGTAACCCCGGGACTAGCGGATACAATGAGCAGTTCTTC. Protein translation: CASNPGTSGYNEQFF.